One and the same sample provided the 19 T cell receptor beta chains below, sequenced in a study of cytomegalovirus exposure and HLA in healthy donors. PCR used 60 Vbeta primers and 13 Jbeta primers. The assay was immunoSEQ multiplex PCR, and TCRdb's table has in-frame clones only and misses some. The sample holds roughly 95,000 clones, less than 85% seen once. The specimen sequenced was PBMCs. Every receptor here comes from a man aged 25 to 40 in good health and CMV-seropositive.

The rearrangement joins TRBV27 to TRBJ2-1, with a tentative D call TRBD2 (7 bases). The germline CDR1 and CDR2 sequences are MNHEY and SMNVEV (reference sequence). CDR3 length equals 16 residues. Trimming pared 5 bases from V and 5 bases from J, leaving 19 bases between. CDR3 nucleotides: TGTGCCAGCAGTCCCCTAGCGGACAGAAGTCACAATGAGCAGTTCTTC. Its translation is CASSPLADRSHNEQFF.

This clone was observed a handful of times. V gene TRBV10-3 combines with J gene TRBJ2-1; perhaps TRBD2 as D (6 bases). The CDR3 covers 14 residues. The germline CDR1 and CDR2 sequences are ENHRY and SYGVKD. Deletions cut 8 bases from V and 1 base from J, with 12 bases between. CDR3 sequence (DNA): TGTGCCATCTCTCATAGCGGTTCCTACAATGAGCAGTTCTTC. Protein product: CAISHSGSYNEQFF.

This clone was counted a few times. This chain uses TRBV11-2 with TRBJ2-5; 10 positions match TRBD1. The CDR3 is made up of 15 amino acids. CDR1 and CDR2 from the germline V gene are SGHAT and FQNNGV. The trim removed 3 bases at V and 5 bases at J, leaving 6 bases unmatched. In nucleotides, the CDR3 is TGTGCCAGCAGCTTCCAGACAGGGGGCCTGGAGACCCAGTACTTC. Translating gives CASSFQTGGLETQYF.

In this sample, this clone turned up a few times. V gene TRBV28 combines with J gene TRBJ2-7; the match to TRBD1 covers 9 bases. V was pared by 8 bases and J by 2 bases, with 4 bases of the junction left unmatched. The CDR3 is 13 residues long. CDR1 and CDR2 from the germline V gene are MDHEN and SYDVKM. CDR3 in amino acids: CASARQGAYEQYF. CDR3 nucleotide sequence: TGTGCCAGCGCACGACAGGGGGCCTACGAGCAGTACTTC. The full variable domain, rest sourced from reference TRBV28 and TRBJ2-7, is DVKVTQSSRYLVKRTGEKVFLECVQDMDHENMFWYRQDPGLGLRLIYFSYDVKMKEKGDIPEGYSVSREKKERFSLILESASTNQTSMYLCASARQGAYEQYFGPGTRLTVT.

This clone appeared once. The junction does not match germline at one end; this may be a read error. The V gene is TRBV6-5, the J gene TRBJ1-1; D ambiguous. Germline CDR1 is MNHEY and CDR2 is SVGAGI. CDR3 length equals 14 residues. The CDR3 sequence: CASSYSAANTKAFF. CDR3 coding DNA: TGTGCCAGCAGTTACTCGGCGGCGAACACTAAAGCTTTCTTT.

The chain links TRBV4-2 to TRBJ1-2; unclear D gene. Germline lookup yields CDR1 LGHNA and CDR2 YNFKEQ. Trimming took 2 bases from V and 8 from J, leaving 18 bases between them. CDR3 length equals 15 residues. The CDR3 reads CASSQTHDGYEGYTF. Here the CDR3 DNA reads TGTGCCAGCAGCCAAACCCACGACGGGTATGAGGGCTACACCTTC.

V and J are TRBV27 and TRBJ2-5; no definite D call. CDR3 length: 14 residues. Germline CDR1 reads MNHEY; CDR2 reads SMNVEV (reference sequence). Trimming took 3 bases from V and 5 from J, leaving 13 bases between them. The CDR3 spells CASSFTTTGETQYF. The DNA for the CDR3 is TGTGCCAGCAGTTTTACTACTACTGGGGAGACCCAGTACTTC.

The chain carries TRBV7-2 and TRBJ2-1; 7 nucleotides match TRBD2. V lost 0 bases, J lost 6 bases, and 5 bases stayed unmatched. Per the germline V gene, CDR1 is SGHTA and CDR2 is FQGNSA. The CDR3 extends over 15 amino acids. DNA of the CDR3: TGTGCCAGCAGCTTAGCGGGGCGGGAGATCAATGAGCAGTTCTTC. It specifies CASSLAGREINEQFF.

The genes are TRBV7-6 and TRBJ2-5; no reliable D call. Per the germline V gene, CDR1 is SGHVS and CDR2 is FNYEAQ. This CDR3 is 11 amino acids long. V was shortened by 4 bases and J by 9 bases, with 9 bases between the two germline ends. The CDR3 nucleotides are TGTGCCAGCAGCTCTTTTTTGTCCCAGTACTTC. Protein product: CASSSFLSQYF.

This chain links TRBV5-1 with TRBJ1-2; 7 nucleotides line up with TRBD1. From germline, CDR1 is SGHRS and CDR2 YFSETQ. V lost 5 bases, J lost 6 bases, and 13 bases stayed unmatched. The CDR3 loop spans 15 amino acids. The CDR3 coding sequence is TGCGCCAGCAGTTGGTTGACAGGGCCAAGAGATGGCTACACCTTC. Translating it yields CASSWLTGPRDGYTF.

Note on this clone: The junction departs from germline at one end; a sequencing error may be responsible. The chain joins TRBV15 to TRBJ1-5, with a possible D match to TRBD1 (6 bases). In germline, CDR1 is LNHNV, CDR2 YYDKDF (reference sequence). CDR3 length equals 12 residues. CDR3 DNA: TGTGCCACCAGCACCACCGGTGGGACACCTCTTTTT. Encoded protein: CATSTTGGTPLF. Looking up the rest from reference TRBV15 and TRBJ1-5 gives the full variable domain: DAMVIQNPRYQVTQFGKPVTLSCSQTLNHNVMYWYQQKSSQAPKLLFHYYDKDFNNEADTPDNFQSRRPNTSFCFLDIRSPGLGDTAMYLCATSTTGGTPLFGDGTRLSIL.

This rearrangement joins TRBV5-1 to TRBJ1-2; D perhaps matches TRBD1 (5 bases). With 4 bases removed from V and 4 bases from J, the gap between germline ends came to 11 bases. From germline, CDR1 is SGHRS and CDR2 YFSETQ. This CDR3 is built from 13 residues. The CDR3 sequence is CASSGGGFYGYTF. Written as DNA, the CDR3 is TGCGCCAGCAGCGGCGGGGGGTTCTATGGCTACACCTTC.

There are a few counts of this clone. This chain uses TRBV5-1 with TRBJ1-3; 7 nucleotides align to TRBD1. The CDR3 runs to 17 residues. Losses at the gene ends were 0 bases for V and 0 bases for J; bases not matched to a gene: 6. Germline V gene data show CDR1 as SGHRS and CDR2 as YFSETQ. CDR3 protein: CASSLEPRDSSGNTIYF. Written as DNA, the CDR3 is TGCGCCAGCAGCTTGGAACCCCGGGACAGCTCTGGAAACACCATATATTTT.

The chain recombines TRBV14 with TRBJ2-7, with 11 bases matching TRBD2. The CDR3 is 18 amino acids. Germline assignment: CDR1 SGHDN and CDR2 FVKESK. V was pared by 0 bases and J by 0 bases, with 7 bases of the junction left unmatched. The chain's CDR3 is CASSQELLAGASSYEQYF. Written as DNA, the CDR3 is TGTGCCAGCAGCCAAGAACTACTAGCGGGAGCGAGCTCCTACGAGCAGTACTTC.

V is TRBV5-3 and J is TRBJ1-2; D possibly corresponds to TRBD1 (5 bases). TRBV5-3 is designated an ORF whose function remains uncertain. V dropped 5 bases and J dropped 5 bases, with 19 bases sitting between them. CDR3 length: 15 residues. In DNA form, the CDR3 reads TGTGCCAGAAGTCGCCTCCTCATGGAGGGGTATGGCTACACCTTC. This gives the protein CARSRLLMEGYGYTF.

This clone was seen a few times. V and J are TRBV5-1 and TRBJ2-5, with D possibly being TRBD2 (5 bases). The V gene's germline CDR1 is SGHRS and CDR2 YFSETQ. V was shortened by 6 bases and J by 5 bases, with 17 bases between the two germline ends. This CDR3 is built from 14 residues. The CDR3 coding sequence is TGCGCCAGCAAAAAGGATGGAACGGGGGAGACCCAGTACTTC. Its translation is CASKKDGTGETQYF.

The table lists this clone with a count of one. This sample includes further DNA sequences coding for the same CDR3. The chain links TRBV18 to TRBJ1-1; 7 positions agree with TRBD1. This CDR3 is 14 amino acids long. Trimming at V came to 3 bases and at J to 0 bases, leaving 1 base not matched to a gene. In germline, CDR1 is KGHSH, CDR2 LQKENI. The CDR3 reads CASSPQGVNTEAFF. DNA of the CDR3: TGTGCCAGCTCACCTCAGGGGGTGAACACTGAAGCTTTCTTT.

This clone was seen only a few times. The chain carries TRBV30 and TRBJ1-1, with a tentative D call TRBD1 (5 bases). The CDR3 length is 10 residues. Trimming left V 7 bases short and J 5 bases short, with 8 bases between. Germline assignment: CDR1 GTSNPN and CDR2 SVGIG (reference sequence). The CDR3: CAFKGTEAFF. The CDR3 DNA sequence: TGTGCCTTTAAGGGGACTGAAGCTTTCTTT.

The chain is built from TRBV28 and TRBJ2-5, with D perhaps TRBD1 (6 bases). The germline V gene encodes CDR1 MDHEN and CDR2 SYDVKM. The CDR3 loop spans 13 amino acids. The V gene lost 5 bases and the J gene lost 4 bases, with 11 bases spanning the gap. Here the CDR3 reads CASSNIGGETQYF. CDR3 bases: TGTGCCAGCAGTAATATAGGGGGAGAGACCCAGTACTTC.